These T cell receptor beta chains were read from a single sample in a study of blood T cells in healthy people across ages. TCRdb redid the calling of the 5' RACE reads with MiXCR, one entry per CDR3 protein. The sample holds 750,000 to 950,000 distinct CDR3 sequences; less than 70% are singletons and the top ten take around 41%. The sequencing input was blood. The source is an elderly man in good health. CDR3s include the opening cysteine and the closing phenylalanine or tryptophan. A D gene is named only where the DNA matches it firmly. Only some rows state a clone size, as once, few, many or a class for expanded clones.

D gene	V gene	J gene	clone size	CDR3 protein	CDR3 DNA
-	TRBV20-1	TRBJ2-1	few	CSARRLGAYNEQFF	TGCAGTGCTAGAAGACTAGGGGCCTACAATGAGCAGTTCTTC
-	TRBV20-1	TRBJ1-2	-	CSAHDGDNYGYTF	TGCAGTGCTCACGACGGGGATAACTATGGCTACACCTTC
-	TRBV4-1	TRBJ2-7	-	CASSQEGRHYEQYF	TGCGCCAGCAGCCAAGAAGGGCGACACTACGAGCAGTACTTC
-	TRBV3-1	TRBJ2-5	-	CASSQGPSRRYF	TGCGCCAGCAGCCAAGGGCCTAGCAGGCGGTACTTC
-	TRBV5-1	TRBJ2-7	few	CASSPSPTMEEQYF	TGCGCCAGCAGCCCCAGCCCAACGATGGAGGAGCAGTACTTC
TRBD2	TRBV11-2	TRBJ2-6	-	CASSPGGSGSPGANVLTF	TGTGCCAGCAGCCCCGGGGGTAGCGGGAGCCCTGGGGCCAACGTCCTGACTTTC
TRBD1	TRBV28	TRBJ2-7	-	CASSLGGQGSHEQYF	TGTGCCAGCAGTTTAGGGGGACAGGGGTCCCACGAGCAGTACTTC
TRBD1	TRBV5-1	TRBJ2-7	-	CASSLVSGTGGFYEQYF	TGCGCCAGCAGCTTGGTCTCCGGGACAGGGGGTTTCTACGAGCAGTACTTC
-	TRBV20-1	TRBJ2-7	-	CSASRQAYEQYF	TGCAGTGCTAGTCGGCAGGCCTACGAGCAGTACTTC
-	TRBV3-1	TRBJ2-7	-	CASSQDRGRRPSYEQYF	TGTGCCAGCAGCCAAGATAGGGGCAGGAGGCCTTCCTACGAGCAGTACTTC
TRBD1	TRBV12-3/TRBV12-4	TRBJ2-3	-	CASSGRDRRYAYF	TGTGCCAGCAGTGGCCGGGACAGGAGATACGCGTATTTT
-	TRBV20-1	TRBJ1-2	-	CSARARGLANYGYTF	TGCAGTGCTAGGGCCAGGGGCCTTGCTAACTATGGCTACACCTTC
-	TRBV27	TRBJ2-5	-	CASSPYGGLEETQYF	TGTGCCAGCAGTCCATACGGGGGGCTGGAGGAGACCCAGTACTTC
TRBD1	TRBV25-1	TRBJ1-2	few	CASSEQGDYGYTF	TGTGCCAGCAGTGAGCAGGGGGACTATGGCTACACCTTC
-	TRBV20-1	TRBJ2-7	few	CSARPGRLSYEQYF	TGCAGTGCTAGACCGGGACGCTTATCCTACGAGCAGTACTTC
-	TRBV27	TRBJ2-7	-	CASSDSGVSLYEQYF	TGTGCCAGCAGCGACTCAGGGGTCTCGCTCTACGAGCAGTACTTC
-	TRBV20-1	TRBJ2-1	-	CSARESGVSYNEQFF	TGCAGTGCTAGAGAATCGGGAGTCTCTTACAATGAGCAGTTCTTC
-	TRBV19	TRBJ2-5	-	CASSTYPSDARETQYF	TGTGCCAGTAGTACCTACCCATCGGACGCCAGAGAGACCCAGTACTTC
-	TRBV20-1	TRBJ2-3	few	CSARLTGGTDTQYF	TGCAGTGCTAGACTTACCGGGGGCACAGATACGCAGTATTTT
-	TRBV6-5	TRBJ1-3	-	CASSYSKGERSSGNTIYF	TGTGCCAGCAGTTACTCGAAAGGGGAGAGAAGCTCTGGAAACACCATATATTTT
-	TRBV18	TRBJ2-1	few	CASSPPRGYNEQFF	TGTGCCAGCTCACCACCCCGGGGGTACAATGAGCAGTTCTTC
-	TRBV6-6	TRBJ2-3	few	CASSYSGPDTQYF	TGTGCCAGCAGTTACTCCGGCCCAGATACGCAGTATTTT
TRBD1	TRBV5-1	TRBJ2-1	-	CASSPTPTGGGSNEQFF	TGCGCCAGCAGCCCAACCCCGACAGGGGGCGGAAGCAATGAGCAGTTCTTC
-	TRBV29-1	TRBJ2-7	-	CSVEEDSLYEQYF	TGCAGCGTTGAAGAGGACAGCCTCTACGAGCAGTACTTC
-	TRBV2	TRBJ1-2	-	CARNRENYGYTF	TGTGCCAGAAACCGGGAAAACTATGGCTACACCTTC
-	TRBV11-2	TRBJ1-2	-	CASSLAPGTDHFGGYTF	TGTGCCAGCAGCTTAGCTCCTGGGACGGATCATTTTGGTGGCTACACCTTC
-	TRBV25-1	TRBJ1-2	-	CATGTQRQGYTF	TGTGCCACAGGGACCCAGAGGCAGGGCTACACCTTC
-	TRBV10-3	TRBJ2-7	-	CAISESTAKKQYF	TGTGCCATCAGTGAGTCCACGGCAAAAAAGCAGTACTTC
-	TRBV4-2	TRBJ2-6	-	CASSQDRVAGTSGANVLTF	TGTGCCAGCAGCCAAGATCGGGTCGCGGGCACCTCTGGGGCCAACGTCCTGACTTTC
-	TRBV7-9	TRBJ2-3	many	CASSGRVTDTQYF	TGTGCCAGCAGCGGCCGGGTCACAGATACGCAGTATTTT
-	TRBV5-1	TRBJ1-5	-	CARSRERASQPQHF	TGCGCCAGAAGTCGGGAGAGGGCAAGCCAGCCCCAGCATTTT
TRBD1	TRBV29-1	TRBJ2-6	-	CSVVDRSLSGANVLTF	TGCAGCGTTGTGGACAGGAGTCTCTCTGGGGCCAACGTCCTGACTTTC
TRBD2	TRBV7-2	TRBJ2-7	-	CTSSPRSGRAYEQYF	TGTACCAGCAGCCCACGTAGCGGGAGGGCTTACGAGCAGTACTTC
TRBD2	TRBV5-1	TRBJ2-3	many	CASSQGLASTDTQYF	TGCGCCAGCAGCCAGGGACTAGCTAGCACAGATACGCAGTATTTT
-	TRBV15	TRBJ1-5	-	CATSRDLGLGDTFYSNQPQHF	TGTGCCACCAGCAGAGATCTGGGTTTAGGGGACACTTTTTATAGCAATCAGCCCCAGCATTTT
-	TRBV18	TRBJ1-1	few	CASSPPLNTEAFF	TGTGCCAGCTCACCACCTCTGAACACTGAAGCTTTCTTT
TRBD2	TRBV10-1	TRBJ2-4	many	CASSEGAGVENIQYF	TGCGCCAGCAGTGAGGGTGCGGGAGTGGAAAACATTCAGTACTTC
-	TRBV7-2	TRBJ1-4	few	CASSLALRQPNEKLFF	TGTGCCAGCAGCTTAGCGCTTCGACAGCCTAATGAAAAACTGTTTTTT
-	TRBV2	TRBJ1-6	-	CASSLRRDRSLIPLHF	TGTGCCAGCAGTCTCAGGAGGGACCGTAGCTTGATACCCCTCCACTTT
TRBD2	TRBV20-1	TRBJ2-7	-	CSAYGTSGRYNEQYF	TGCAGTGCTTACGGGACTAGCGGGAGATACAATGAGCAGTACTTC
TRBD1	TRBV2	TRBJ1-2	-	CASNSRQGPFTF	TGTGCCAGCAACAGCCGACAGGGGCCCTTCACCTTC
-	TRBV4-1	TRBJ1-2	few	CASSQDQYYGYTF	TGCGCCAGCAGCCAAGATCAATACTATGGCTACACCTTC
-	TRBV12-3/TRBV12-4	TRBJ1-2	few	CASSLVGYYGYTF	TGTGCCAGCAGTTTAGTCGGGTACTATGGCTACACCTTC
-	TRBV10-3	TRBJ2-1	few	CAIRGGAYEQFF	TGTGCCATCAGAGGGGGAGCGTATGAGCAGTTCTTC
-	TRBV5-1	TRBJ1-1	-	CASSPAGRNTEAFF	TGCGCCAGCAGCCCCGCGGGGAGAAACACTGAAGCTTTCTTT
-	TRBV10-3	TRBJ2-1	-	CAISAASATSYNEQFF	TGTGCCATCAGTGCGGCTAGCGCAACCTCCTACAATGAGCAGTTCTTC
-	TRBV6-1	TRBJ2-7	-	CASRVRGLSYEQYF	TGTGCCAGCAGGGTGAGGGGTTTGAGCTACGAGCAGTACTTC
-	TRBV27	TRBJ2-7	-	CASSFARTVYEQYF	TGTGCCAGCAGTTTTGCTCGGACAGTCTACGAGCAGTACTTC
-	TRBV27	TRBJ1-2	-	CASSTITGSNYGYTF	TGTGCCAGCAGCACCATAACGGGGTCTAACTATGGCTACACCTTC
-	TRBV20-1	TRBJ2-1	few	CSARGPSGSYNEQFF	TGCAGTGCTAGAGGCCCCAGCGGCTCCTACAATGAGCAGTTCTTC
TRBD1	TRBV29-1	TRBJ1-1	-	CSVSRGPEAFF	TGCAGCGTCTCCAGGGGGCCTGAAGCTTTCTTT
-	TRBV10-3	TRBJ2-5	-	CAISESRLVQETQYF	TGTGCCATCAGTGAGTCGCGACTAGTTCAAGAGACCCAGTACTTC
-	TRBV6-1	TRBJ1-1	-	CASSGRYTAFF	TGTGCCAGCAGTGGCAGGTATACAGCTTTCTTT